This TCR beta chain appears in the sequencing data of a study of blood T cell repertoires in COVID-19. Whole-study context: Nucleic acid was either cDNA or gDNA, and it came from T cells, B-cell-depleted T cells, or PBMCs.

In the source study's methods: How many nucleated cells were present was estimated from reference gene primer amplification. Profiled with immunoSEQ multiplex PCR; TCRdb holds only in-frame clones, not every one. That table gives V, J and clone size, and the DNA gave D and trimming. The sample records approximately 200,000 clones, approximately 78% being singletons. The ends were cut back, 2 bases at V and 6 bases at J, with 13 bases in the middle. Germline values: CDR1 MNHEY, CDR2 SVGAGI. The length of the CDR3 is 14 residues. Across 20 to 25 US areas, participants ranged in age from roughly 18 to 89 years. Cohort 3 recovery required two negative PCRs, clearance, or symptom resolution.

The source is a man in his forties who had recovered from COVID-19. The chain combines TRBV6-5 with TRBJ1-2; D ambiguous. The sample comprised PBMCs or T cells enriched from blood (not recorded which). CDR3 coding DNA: TGTGCCAGCAGTTACGGTCCTTTACAGCATGGCTACACCTTC. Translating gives CASSYGPLQHGYTF.